This is a list of T cell receptor beta chains from one sample in a study of blood T cell repertoires in COVID-19. Clones were read by immunoSEQ multiplex PCR, and TCRdb kept only the in-frame ones, dropping some. The sample lists about 100,000 clones; more than 75% were seen once. The source material was peripheral blood. The receptors here all came from a young man in a cohort sampled during active COVID-19. Both conserved end residues are trimmed from each CDR3. Each record gives: V gene, J gene, CDR3 protein.

V: TRBV11-2; J: TRBJ2-3; CDR3: ASSLVRLAGVSDTQY
V: TRBV5-6; J: TRBJ1-3; CDR3: ASSWTESSGNTIY
V: TRBV5-8; J: TRBJ2-3; CDR3: ASSTDTKFTDTQY
V: TRBV6-2/TRBV6-3; J: TRBJ1-2; CDR3: ASSYGSRPYT
V: TRBV10-3; J: TRBJ1-1; CDR3: ATGQGPTEAF
V: TRBV7-3; J: TRBJ2-7; CDR3: ASSVSGGPTYEQY
V: TRBV7-2; J: TRBJ1-6; CDR3: ASSLARGPLH
V: TRBV5-1; J: TRBJ2-5; CDR3: ASSLAPGQGQETQY
V: TRBV18; J: TRBJ2-1; CDR3: ASSPTVNLRGVDEQF
V: TRBV30; J: TRBJ2-1; CDR3: AWSLEGNEQF
V: TRBV25-1; J: TRBJ2-3; CDR3: ASSEGGGDTDTQY
V: TRBV5-5; J: TRBJ1-1; CDR3: ASSFPGVGTEAF
V: TRBV5-4; J: TRBJ2-4; CDR3: ASSLGQGKGNIQY
V: TRBV11-2; J: TRBJ1-1; CDR3: ASSPRGGAF
V: TRBV9; J: TRBJ2-5; CDR3: ASSVTGFMETQY
V: TRBV28; J: TRBJ1-2; CDR3: ASSLSQGGGGYT
V: TRBV19; J: TRBJ1-5; CDR3: ASSSGQAGYSNQPQH
V: TRBV5-5; J: TRBJ2-3; CDR3: ASSIRGLEATLQY
V: TRBV12-3/TRBV12-4; J: TRBJ1-2; CDR3: ASSPGTGFGYT
V: TRBV7-6; J: TRBJ2-7; CDR3: ASSLAQGRTYEQY
V: TRBV4-3; J: TRBJ1-1; CDR3: ASSQDRMNTEAF
V: TRBV11-2; J: TRBJ2-7; CDR3: ASSLGRAGLRPHEQY
V: TRBV19; J: TRBJ2-7; CDR3: ASSRNNYEQY
V: TRBV19; J: TRBJ1-1; CDR3: ASSKTGDTEAF
V: TRBV7-2; J: TRBJ1-1; CDR3: ASSLREGTEAF
V: TRBV18; J: TRBJ1-1; CDR3: ASSPPQGTEAF
V: TRBV7-2; J: TRBJ2-7; CDR3: ASSFTGTAYEQY
V: TRBV3-1/TRBV3-2; J: TRBJ1-1; CDR3: ASSHPTGRRSEAF
V: TRBV7-2; J: TRBJ1-1; CDR3: ASSFSVRGTLNTEAF
V: TRBV6-5; J: TRBJ1-1; CDR3: ASSYSPTGDRAEAF
V: TRBV7-8; J: TRBJ2-3; CDR3: ASSWRWQLASDTDTQY
V: TRBV30; J: TRBJ1-6; CDR3: AWRGSSYNSPLH
V: TRBV29-1; J: TRBJ2-1; CDR3: STGSSGDYNEQF
V: TRBV3-1/TRBV3-2; J: TRBJ1-1; CDR3: ASSPNTGQMGTEAF
V: TRBV19; J: TRBJ1-2; CDR3: ASTPGTGKNYGYT
V: TRBV5-6; J: TRBJ2-7; CDR3: ASSLGLRVYEQY
V: TRBV7-8; J: TRBJ2-7; CDR3: ASSLEGQGIISYEQY
V: TRBV4-2; J: TRBJ2-5; CDR3: ASSQEGQGGPWYQETQY
V: TRBV6-5; J: TRBJ2-2; CDR3: ASSPGLFNTGELF
V: TRBV29-1; J: TRBJ1-1; CDR3: SVESRAMNTEAF
V: TRBV7-2; J: TRBJ2-5; CDR3: ASSFRRGGVETQY
V: TRBV6-2/TRBV6-3; J: TRBJ1-2; CDR3: ASSCPPGQGTDCYGYT
V: TRBV4-1; J: TRBJ2-3; CDR3: ASSQGQNTQY
V: TRBV7-9; J: TRBJ2-1; CDR3: ASSLSGNEQF
V: TRBV6-6; J: TRBJ2-7; CDR3: ASSYSRGAGEGEQY
V: TRBV21-1; J: TRBJ2-1; CDR3: ASSRGTGGRSSYNEQF
V: TRBV6-6; J: TRBJ1-6; CDR3: ASSLSPGARNNSPLH
V: TRBV5-5; J: TRBJ1-6; CDR3: ARSSPGGRARSPLH